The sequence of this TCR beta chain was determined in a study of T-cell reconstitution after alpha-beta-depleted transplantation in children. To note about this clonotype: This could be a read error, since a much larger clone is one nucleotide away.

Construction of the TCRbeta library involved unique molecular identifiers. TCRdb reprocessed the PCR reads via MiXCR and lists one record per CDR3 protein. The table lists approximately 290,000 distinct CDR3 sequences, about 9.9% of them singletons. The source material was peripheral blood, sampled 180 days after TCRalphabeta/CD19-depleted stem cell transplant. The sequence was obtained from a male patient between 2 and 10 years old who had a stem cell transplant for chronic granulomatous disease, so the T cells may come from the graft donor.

DNA of the CDR3: TGCGCCAGCAGCTTGGGAGTGGTTTTGCGCGGGCAGTCCTTC. It codes for CASSLGVVLRGQSF. The rearrangement uses TRBV5-1 and TRBJ2-7; a weak D match, TRBD2 (5 bases). Germline CDR1 is SGHRS and CDR2 is YFSETQ. The CDR3 is made up of 14 amino acids. Drawing the rest from reference TRBV5-1 and TRBJ2-7, the complete variable domain is KAGVTQTPRYLIKTRGQQVTLSCSPISGHRSVSWYQQTPGQGLQFLFEYFSETQRNKGNFPGRFSGRQFSNSRSEMNVSTLELGDSALYLCASSLGVVLRGQSFGPGTRLTVT.